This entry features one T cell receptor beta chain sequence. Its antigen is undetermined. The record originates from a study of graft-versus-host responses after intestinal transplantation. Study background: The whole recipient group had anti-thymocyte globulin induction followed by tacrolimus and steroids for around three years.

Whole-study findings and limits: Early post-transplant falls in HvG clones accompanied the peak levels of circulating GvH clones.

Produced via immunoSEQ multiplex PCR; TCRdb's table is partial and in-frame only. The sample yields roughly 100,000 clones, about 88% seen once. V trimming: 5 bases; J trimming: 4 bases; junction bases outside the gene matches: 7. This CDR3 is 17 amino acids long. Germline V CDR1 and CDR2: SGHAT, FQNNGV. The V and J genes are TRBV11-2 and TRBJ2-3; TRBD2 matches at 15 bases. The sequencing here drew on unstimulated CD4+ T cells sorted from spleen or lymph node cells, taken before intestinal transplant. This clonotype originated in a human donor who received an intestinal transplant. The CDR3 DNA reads TGTGCCAGCAGCCCCGGACTAGCGGGGGGGTGGGCAGATACGCAGTATTTT. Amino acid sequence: CASSPGLAGGWADTQYF.